Only one count was recorded for the clone carrying this T cell receptor (beta chain). Recovered status in Cohort 3 required two negative PCRs, clearance, or symptom resolution. This sample was included in a study of blood T cell repertoires in COVID-19. Authors' analysis steps: Estimated nucleated cell counts came from reference gene primer amplification. This table comes from immunoSEQ multiplex PCR, and its TCRdb copy is limited to in-frame clones, with some not included. Clonal size and the V and J genes are those of that table, whereas D and trimming came from the DNA. The profile shows some 200,000 clones, about 91% of them singletons. The CDR3 is made up of 14 amino acids. V was clipped by 1 base and J by 7 bases, with 13 bases between them. Germline-derived CDR1 and CDR2 are MNHEY and SMNVEV (reference sequence).

This chain uses TRBV27 with TRBJ1-2; a weak D match, TRBD1 (6 bases). This receptor was identified in a woman aged 18 to 35 who had recovered from COVID-19. Sequenced material: PBMCs or T cells enriched from blood (not recorded which). CDR3 DNA sequence: TGTGCCAGCAGTTTATTAGGGGGAATGGGTGGCTACACCTTC. Its protein is CASSLLGGMGGYTF.